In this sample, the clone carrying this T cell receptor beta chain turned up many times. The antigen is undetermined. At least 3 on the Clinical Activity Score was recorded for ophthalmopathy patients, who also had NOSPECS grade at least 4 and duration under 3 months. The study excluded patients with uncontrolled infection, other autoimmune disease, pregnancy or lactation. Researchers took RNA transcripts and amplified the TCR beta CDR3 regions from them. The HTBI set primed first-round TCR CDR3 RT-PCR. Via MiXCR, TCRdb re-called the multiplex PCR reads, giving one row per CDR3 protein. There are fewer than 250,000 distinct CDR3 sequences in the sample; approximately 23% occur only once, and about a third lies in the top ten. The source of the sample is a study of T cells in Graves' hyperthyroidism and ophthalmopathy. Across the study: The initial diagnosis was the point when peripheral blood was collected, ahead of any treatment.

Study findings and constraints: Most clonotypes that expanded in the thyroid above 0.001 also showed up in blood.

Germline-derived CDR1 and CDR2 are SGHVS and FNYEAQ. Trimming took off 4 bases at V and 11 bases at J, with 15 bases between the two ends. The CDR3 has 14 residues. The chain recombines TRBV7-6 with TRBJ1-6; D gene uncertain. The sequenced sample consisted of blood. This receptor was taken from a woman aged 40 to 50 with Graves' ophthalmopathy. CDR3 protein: CASSSVGDAPPLHF. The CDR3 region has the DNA TGTGCCAGCAGCTCGGTCGGCGACGCTCCACCCCTCCACTTT.